Each of the 22 T cell receptor beta chains below was sequenced from the same sample in a study of blood T cell repertoires in COVID-19. Some clones are missing from TCRdb's copy, which holds only in-frame ones; the method was immunoSEQ multiplex PCR. Here the sample spans over 60,000 clones, roughly 89% being singletons. The sample comprised peripheral blood. The source is a man older than 75 with acute or convalescent COVID-19.

This clone was observed a handful of times. The J gene is TRBJ1-1, the V gene TRBV2; 7 nucleotides line up with TRBD1. The CDR3 totals 13 residues. The germline CDR1 and CDR2 sequences are SNHLY and FYNNEI. V shed 0 bases, J shed 5 bases, and the junction held 0 bases outside the gene matches. The CDR3 is CASSEARGTEAFF. DNA for the CDR3: TGTGCCAGCAGTGAAGCCAGGGGGACTGAAGCTTTCTTT. The full variable domain, with the rest looked up from reference TRBV2 and TRBJ1-1, is EPEVTQTPSHQVTQMGQEVILRCVPISNHLYFYWYRQILGQKVEFLVSFYNNEISEKSEIFDDQFSVERPDGSNFTLKIRSTKLEDSAMYFCASSEARGTEAFFGQGTRLTVV.

The V and J genes are TRBV29-1 and TRBJ1-1; D uncertain. CDR1 is SQVTM and CDR2 is ANQGSEA in the germline V gene. Trimming removed 7 bases at V and 5 bases at J, with 14 bases between. This CDR3 spans 12 amino acids. CDR3 residues: CSAGVPPTEAFF. The DNA of the CDR3 is TGCAGCGCCGGGGTCCCCCCAACTGAAGCTTTCTTT.

This clone was seen only once. The J gene is TRBJ2-5, the V gene TRBV9, with 7 positions matching TRBD2. In germline, CDR1 is SGDLS, CDR2 YYNGEE. The CDR3 is made up of 14 amino acids. Losses at the gene ends were 3 bases for V and 2 bases for J; bases not matched to a gene: 4. In DNA form, the CDR3 reads TGTGCCAGCAGCGCAGGGAGGGGACAAGAGACCCAGTACTTC. Encoded protein: CASSAGRGQETQYF.

The chain employs TRBV5-6 and TRBJ1-1; no firm D call. V gave up 3 bases and J gave up 2 bases, with 11 bases separating them. Germline lookup yields CDR1 SGHDT and CDR2 YYEEEE. The CDR3 is made up of 14 amino acids. The chain's CDR3 is CASSWAAVNTEAFF. For the CDR3, the DNA is TGTGCCAGCAGCTGGGCTGCAGTAAACACTGAAGCTTTCTTT.

There are a few counts of this clone. The chain couples TRBV19 to TRBJ2-7, with TRBD1 matching 9 bases. The CDR3 has 15 amino acids. V lost 6 bases and J lost 4; bases outside the gene matches: 10. Germline values: CDR1 LNHDA, CDR2 SQIVND (reference sequence). CDR3 sequence: CASSPSGTGSYEQYF. The CDR3 DNA reads TGTGCCAGTAGCCCTTCCGGGACAGGGAGTTACGAGCAGTACTTC. Variable domain in full (rest from reference TRBV19 and TRBJ2-7): DGGITQSPKYLFRKEGQNVTLSCEQNLNHDAMYWYRQDPGQGLRLIYYSQIVNDFQKGDIAEGYSVSREKKESFPLTVTSAQKNPTAFYLCASSPSGTGSYEQYFGPGTRLTVT.

The chain uses TRBV30 and TRBJ2-5; the match to TRBD2 covers 10 bases. The CDR3 length is 13 residues. Germline assignment: CDR1 GTSNPN and CDR2 SVGIG (reference sequence). The trim removed 5 bases at V and 5 bases at J, leaving 5 bases unmatched. CDR3 nucleotide sequence: TGTGCCTGGGCACTAGCGGGGAGGGAGACCCAGTACTTC. Its translation: CAWALAGRETQYF. The whole variable domain, filled in from reference TRBV30 and TRBJ2-5, reads SQTIHQWPATLVQPVGSPLSLECTVEGTSNPNLYWYRQAAGRGLQLLFYSVGIGQISSEVPQNLSASRPQDRQFILSSKKLLLSDSGFYLCAWALAGRETQYFGPGTRLLVL.

The chain has TRBV12-5 and TRBJ1-5; TRBD1 matches 10 bases. Losses at the gene ends were 4 bases for V and 8 bases for J; bases not matched to a gene: 5. Germline assignment: CDR1 LGHNT and CDR2 FRNRAP. This CDR3 region has 14 residues. In DNA form, the CDR3 reads TGTGCTAGTGGTTGGGACAGGGGATCGGAGCCCCAGCATTTT. Amino acids: CASGWDRGSEPQHF.

The chain combines TRBV6-6 with TRBJ2-5; 8 positions agree with TRBD2. In germline, CDR1 is MNHNY, CDR2 SVGAGI (reference sequence). The CDR3 loop spans 14 amino acids. V was clipped by 2 bases and J by 8 bases; unmatched bases: 7. CDR3 in DNA: TGTGCCAGCAGTTACCCGACTAGCGATGAAACCCAGTACTTC. Protein product: CASSYPTSDETQYF.

This clone turned up a few times. The chain combines TRBV18 with TRBJ1-2; 12 nucleotides agree with TRBD1. CDR3 length equals 18 residues. CDR1 KGHSH and CDR2 LQKENI come from the germline V gene. J lost 5 bases, V lost 4 bases, and 14 bases had no gene match. The CDR3 DNA reads as TGTGCCAGCTCACTGGAACCGGGACAGGGGGCCGACCATTATGGCTACACCTTC. This sequence encodes CASSLEPGQGADHYGYTF.

Written as DNA, the CDR3 is TGTGCCAGCCAGCGGGGTAATCTTAACACCGGGGAGCTGTTTTTT. The encoded protein is CASQRGNLNTGELFF. V gene TRBV3-1 (or the pseudogene TRBV3-2) combines with J gene TRBJ2-2, with 7 bases that match TRBD2. Germline V CDR1 and CDR2: LGHDT, YNNKEL (reference sequence). The V gene end was trimmed by 8 bases and the J gene end by 2 bases; junction bases not matched to a gene: 8. This CDR3 has 15 residues.

This chain connects TRBV5-4 to TRBJ1-6, with 11 positions matching TRBD1. This CDR3 comprises 16 residues. Germline lookup yields CDR1 SGHNT and CDR2 YYREEE (reference sequence). The V and J ends lost 0 bases and 9 bases, in that order; junction bases with no gene match: 5. The CDR3 reads CASSLAGQGASSPLHF. Written as DNA, the CDR3 is TGTGCCAGCAGCTTGGCAGGACAGGGGGCAAGTTCACCCCTCCACTTT.

This chain uses TRBV2 with TRBJ1-2; 12 nucleotides line up with TRBD1. Germline V gene data show CDR1 as SNHLY and CDR2 as FYNNEI. This CDR3 has 14 residues. The V and J ends lost 7 bases and 4 bases, in that order; junction bases with no gene match: 4. CDR3 nucleotides: TGTGCCAGCACCCGGGACAGGGGGCCCTATGGCTACACCTTC. As protein: CASTRDRGPYGYTF.

The chain has TRBV5-1 and TRBJ2-5, with 10 bases matching TRBD2. There are 17 residues in the CDR3. J lost 5 bases, V lost 0 bases, and 10 bases had no gene match. CDR1 is SGHRS and CDR2 is YFSETQ in the germline V gene. In nucleotides, the CDR3 is TGCGCCAGCAGCTTGGGGGTAGCGGGAGGATTTGAGGAGACCCAGTACTTC. Amino acids: CASSLGVAGGFEETQYF.

The count of this clone is one. This specimen includes other DNA sequences encoding the same CDR3. The V and J genes are TRBV19 and TRBJ1-4; TRBD1 is a possible D gene (5 bases). This CDR3 region has 15 residues. From germline, CDR1 is LNHDA and CDR2 SQIVND (reference sequence). Trimming took 3 bases from V and 0 from J, leaving 8 bases between them. This CDR3 is CASSISGATNEKLFF. The CDR3 DNA sequence: TGTGCCAGTAGTATCTCGGGGGCAACTAATGAAAAACTGTTTTTT.

This sequence joins TRBV7-9 and TRBJ1-2, with 9 bases identical to TRBD1. The junction had 6 bases not matched to a gene; V was cut back by 5 bases and J by 5 bases. Looked up from germline, CDR1 is SEHNR and CDR2 is FQNEAQ (reference sequence). The CDR3 totals 14 residues. As DNA, the CDR3 is TGTGCCAGCAGCACCTCCGACAGGGGGTATGGCTACACCTTC. Translation gives CASSTSDRGYGYTF.

CDR3 DNA: TGTGCCAGCAGTTTAGACAGGGAAAGGAAGACTGAAGCTTTCTTT. Amino acids: CASSLDRERKTEAFF. The chain joins TRBV27 to TRBJ1-1, with 7 bases that match TRBD1. The germline V gene encodes CDR1 MNHEY and CDR2 SMNVEV (reference sequence). After removal of 2 bases from V and 5 bases from J, the junction contained 8 bases not matched to a gene. The CDR3 is 15 amino acids.

The chain's CDR3 is CASSQAGEGGEQFF. CDR3 DNA sequence: TGTGCCAGCAGCCAAGCCGGGGAGGGGGGGGAGCAGTTCTTC. The chain joins TRBV3-1 (or the pseudogene TRBV3-2) to TRBJ2-1, with D maybe TRBD2 (7 bases). This CDR3 is built from 14 residues. The germline V gene encodes CDR1 LGHDT and CDR2 YNNKEL (reference sequence). The V and J ends lost 1 base and 10 bases respectively, with 14 bases between them.

V and J are TRBV3-1 (or the pseudogene TRBV3-2) and TRBJ1-1; a possible D gene is TRBD1 (6 bases). CDR3 size: 15 residues. Looked up from germline, CDR1 is LGHDT and CDR2 is YNNKEL (reference sequence). V was cut by 8 bases and J by 4 bases, with 20 bases left in between. The CDR3 coding sequence is TGTGCCAGCTCCTTAGGGGGGGGGATAGGCACTGAAGCTTTCTTT. Translating it yields CASSLGGGIGTEAFF.

The chain recombines TRBV27 with TRBJ1-2; possibly TRBD1 for D (5 bases). Trimming removed 8 bases from V and 4 bases from J, with 14 bases in between. The CDR3 consists of 13 residues. Germline CDR1 MNHEY, CDR2 SMNVEV (reference sequence). In nucleotides, the CDR3 is TGTGCCAGCGGGAAGGCCGGGGGCTATGGCTACACCTTC. This sequence encodes CASGKAGGYGYTF.

This clone is a singleton in its sample. The chain links TRBV18 to TRBJ1-2; a possible D gene is TRBD1 (5 bases). CDR3 length: 12 amino acids. Germline V gene data show CDR1 as KGHSH and CDR2 as LQKENI. Trimming shortened V by 4 bases and J by 5 bases, and 8 bases separated the two germline ends. CDR3 bases: TGTGCCAGCTCACGCCGACAGTATGGCTACACCTTC. Translated: CASSRRQYGYTF.

The rearrangement uses TRBV11-3 and TRBJ2-2; D is unresolved. The CDR3 extends over 14 amino acids. Trimming shortened V by 2 bases and J by 5 bases, and 9 bases separated the two germline ends. CDR1 is SGHNT, CDR2 YENEEA, per germline. The CDR3 sequence: CASSLTKDTGELFF. DNA of the CDR3: TGTGCCAGCAGCTTAACTAAGGATACCGGGGAGCTGTTTTTT.

This clone was recorded a few times. V and J are TRBV7-6 and TRBJ2-7, with D perhaps TRBD1 (5 bases). The CDR3 runs to 13 residues. V was pared by 1 base and J by 4 bases, with 8 bases between. Germline V gene lookup returns CDR1 SGHVS and CDR2 FNYEAQ. CDR3 DNA: TGTGCCAGCAGCTTAGGGGGCCCTTACGAGCAGTACTTC. The encoded protein is CASSLGGPYEQYF.